Listed below are T cell receptor beta chains from one sample, sequenced in a study of T cell clones after liver transplantation. Assay: immunoSEQ multiplex PCR; the TCRdb copy retains only in-frame clones and omits some. The sample contains around 110,000 clones, around nine tenths of which appear only once. The specimen was CD4+ T cells from blood, collected 12 months after liver transplant. The receptors originated from a human patient who received a liver transplant. Some T cells may be supplied by the graft donor. The CDR3 runs from the conserved cysteine through the conserved F or W. A D gene is named only where the DNA matches it firmly. Rows may omit the clone size; those that give it use once, few, many or a size class.

>TRBJ1-5|TRBV5-6|TRBD1|.
TGTGCCAGCAGCGGAAACAGGGGGAGCAATCAGCCCCAGCATTTT
CASSGNRGSNQPQHF
>TRBJ2-7|TRBV15|TRBD1|.
TGTGCCACCAGCGTGGACAGGGCAGACGAGCAGTACTTC
CATSVDRADEQYF
>TRBJ1-2|TRBV28|TRBD1|.
TGTGCCAGCACCGAGGGACAGGACTATGGCTACACCTTC
CASTEGQDYGYTF
>TRBJ2-3|TRBV18|.|.
TGTGCCAGCTCACCACCTACTAGAGTTACGCAGTATTTT
CASSPPTRVTQYF
>TRBJ2-3|TRBV7-2|TRBD2|few
TGTGCCAGCAGCGCCAGCGGGAGCAGTTCAGATACGCAGTATTTT
CASSASGSSSDTQYF
>TRBJ1-5|TRBV21-1|.|.
TGTGCCAGCAGCAAAGTTCCAGATAGCAATCAGCCCCAGCATTTT
CASSKVPDSNQPQHF
>TRBJ1-4|TRBV2|TRBD1|.
TGTGCCAGCAGCCTCGACAGGGTCTTTAACGAAAAACTGTTTTTT
CASSLDRVFNEKLFF
>TRBJ2-1|TRBV5-1|TRBD1|.
TGCGCCAGCAGCATAACAGGGGGCGCAGAGAATGAGCAGTTCTTC
CASSITGGAENEQFF
>TRBJ2-3|TRBV11-3|.|.
TGTGCCAGCCGCTCGAGTGGGGCAGATACGCAGTATTTT
CASRSSGADTQYF
>TRBJ2-7|TRBV11-2|.|once
TGTGCCAGCAGCTTAGCGGCAGGGTCCTATTACGAGCAGTACTTC
CASSLAAGSYYEQYF
>TRBJ2-2|TRBV27|.|.
TGTGCCAGCAGTTTGATCAGTAACACCGGGGAGCTGTTTTTT
CASSLISNTGELFF